This T cell receptor (beta chain) was identified during a study of technical replicates of blood from a few donors. The protocol was immunoSEQ multiplex PCR, while the TCRdb copy is restricted to in-frame clones and leaves out a portion. The table includes around 100,000 clones, about 95% detected once. CDR3 length: 13 residues. Losses at the gene ends were 10 bases for V and 6 bases for J; bases not matched to a gene: 8. Per germline, CDR1 SGHTA and CDR2 FQGNSA. The sequence was obtained from a human donor in good health. J is TRBJ2-1 and V is TRBV7-2; TRBD2 agrees at 8 bases. The sample taken for sequencing was T cells isolated from PBMCs. CDR3 in amino acids: CAKGTSRGNEQFF. The CDR3 DNA reads TGTGCCAAGGGGACTAGTCGGGGCAATGAGCAGTTCTTC.